This is a list of T cell receptor beta chains from one sample in a study of beta chain features in type 1 diabetes. Using immunoSEQ multiplex PCR, the repertoire was profiled, and TCRdb retains in-frame clones only, with some absent. The data contain hundreds of thousands of clones, over 9.5% of them singletons. Specimen: naive CD4+ T cells from blood. Source of these receptors: a woman younger than 35 with type 1 diabetes. CDR3s include the opening cysteine and the closing phenylalanine or tryptophan. Fields, in order: D gene, CDR3 length, V gene, clone size, J gene, CDR3 protein, CDR3 DNA. The D gene is left open where the match is weak. Clone size is stated in some rows and not others, as once, few, many or a class when expanded.

D: -
length: 15
V: TRBV9
size: -
J: TRBJ2-5
CDR3: CASSPGDPVIETQYF
DNA: TGTGCCAGCAGCCCGGGGGATCCGGTTATAGAGACCCAGTACTTC

D: TRBD2
length: 15
V: TRBV5-4
size: few
J: TRBJ2-5
CDR3: CASSLRLAGAETQYF
DNA: TGTGCCAGCAGCTTGCGGCTAGCGGGAGCCGAGACCCAGTACTTC

D: TRBD1
length: 18
V: TRBV10-1
size: -
J: TRBJ1-2
CDR3: CASSVGQGIWEQKYGYTF
DNA: TGCGCCAGCAGTGTTGGACAGGGAATATGGGAGCAGAAGTATGGCTACACCTTC

D: -
length: 14
V: TRBV6-5
size: few
J: TRBJ2-3
CDR3: CASSLGQGTDTQYF
DNA: TGTGCCAGCAGCCTCGGCCAGGGCACAGATACGCAGTATTTT

D: -
length: 12
V: TRBV7-9
size: -
J: TRBJ2-7
CDR3: CASSPRAHEQYF
DNA: TGTGCCAGCAGCCCCAGGGCTCACGAGCAGTACTTC

D: TRBD2
length: 13
V: TRBV7-2
size: few
J: TRBJ2-1
CDR3: CASRRTSLNEQFF
DNA: TGTGCCAGCAGACGGACTAGCCTTAATGAGCAGTTCTTC

D: -
length: 12
V: TRBV30
size: few
J: TRBJ2-7
CDR3: CAWSNTTYEQYF
DNA: TGTGCCTGGAGTAATACTACATACGAGCAGTACTTC

D: TRBD2
length: 15
V: TRBV9
size: -
J: TRBJ2-1
CDR3: CASSPLAGGVEEQFF
DNA: TGTGCCAGCAGTCCTTTAGCGGGGGGCGTCGAAGAGCAGTTCTTC

D: -
length: 12
V: TRBV5-5
size: few
J: TRBJ1-2
CDR3: CASSFSDYGYTF
DNA: TGTGCCAGCAGCTTCTCGGACTATGGCTACACCTTC

D: -
length: 14
V: TRBV11-2
size: few
J: TRBJ1-2
CDR3: CASSFMGASHGYTF
DNA: TGTGCCAGCAGCTTCATGGGGGCCTCGCATGGCTACACCTTC

D: TRBD2
length: 17
V: TRBV9
size: -
J: TRBJ2-5
CDR3: CASSVGLAGGQQETQYF
DNA: TGTGCCAGCAGCGTGGGACTAGCGGGGGGACAGCAAGAGACCCAGTACTTC

D: -
length: 12
V: TRBV28
size: few
J: TRBJ2-2
CDR3: CASSGSTGELFF
DNA: TGTGCCAGCAGCGGGTCCACCGGGGAGCTGTTTTTT

D: -
length: 12
V: TRBV25-1
size: few
J: TRBJ1-2
CDR3: CASRDSYYGYTF
DNA: TGTGCCAGCAGAGACAGCTACTATGGCTACACCTTC

D: TRBD2
length: 15
V: TRBV5-4
size: few
J: TRBJ2-1
CDR3: CASSPGTSGNNEQFF
DNA: TGTGCCAGCAGCCCCGGGACTAGCGGAAACAATGAGCAGTTCTTC

D: -
length: 15
V: TRBV5-6
size: -
J: TRBJ1-3
CDR3: CASSLGGPAGNTIYF
DNA: TGTGCCAGCAGCCTAGGAGGACCTGCTGGAAACACCATATATTTT

D: TRBD2
length: 15
V: TRBV30
size: -
J: TRBJ2-7
CDR3: CAWRGAAGGTYEQYF
DNA: TGTGCCTGGAGGGGGGCCGCGGGAGGGACCTACGAGCAGTACTTC

D: -
length: 14
V: TRBV30
size: -
J: TRBJ2-2
CDR3: CAWSRIEGTGELFF
DNA: TGTGCCTGGAGTAGGATAGAGGGCACCGGGGAGCTGTTTTTT

D: -
length: 15
V: TRBV30
size: -
J: TRBJ1-5
CDR3: CAWKVSGNTNQPQHF
DNA: TGTGCCTGGAAAGTATCAGGGAATACCAATCAGCCCCAGCATTTT

D: -
length: 15
V: TRBV7-9
size: -
J: TRBJ2-1
CDR3: CASSSRAPARDEQFF
DNA: TGTGCCAGCAGCTCGCGGGCCCCCGCGAGAGATGAGCAGTTCTTC

D: -
length: 11
V: TRBV2
size: -
J: TRBJ1-2
CDR3: CASSVAGGYTF
DNA: TGTGCCAGCAGTGTGGCGGGGGGCTACACCTTC

D: TRBD1
length: 13
V: TRBV27
size: -
J: TRBJ2-7
CDR3: CASSTGGSYEQYF
DNA: TGTGCCAGCAGCACAGGGGGTTCCTACGAGCAGTACTTC

D: -
length: 11
V: TRBV30
size: -
J: TRBJ2-5
CDR3: CAWRGAGTQYF
DNA: TGTGCCTGGAGAGGGGCCGGGACCCAGTACTTC

D: TRBD2
length: 15
V: TRBV28
size: -
J: TRBJ2-1
CDR3: CASSSLAGLLNEQFF
DNA: TGTGCCAGCAGTTCCCTAGCGGGACTCCTCAATGAGCAGTTCTTC

D: TRBD2
length: 16
V: TRBV28
size: -
J: TRBJ2-7
CDR3: CASSLWGTSGSYEQYF
DNA: TGTGCCAGCAGTTTATGGGGGACTAGCGGATCCTACGAGCAGTACTTC

D: TRBD2
length: 22
V: TRBV7-2
size: few
J: TRBJ2-5
CDR3: CASSLAQLRGGLAGGDQETQYF
DNA: TGTGCCAGCAGCTTAGCGCAACTTAGGGGAGGGCTAGCGGGAGGGGACCAAGAGACCCAGTACTTC

D: -
length: 12
V: TRBV18
size: few
J: TRBJ2-5
CDR3: CASFGAQETQYF
DNA: TGTGCCAGTTTTGGAGCCCAAGAGACCCAGTACTTC

D: TRBD1
length: 13
V: TRBV19
size: -
J: TRBJ2-7
CDR3: CASRRQGATEQYF
DNA: TGTGCCAGTCGAAGACAGGGGGCCACCGAGCAGTACTTC

D: TRBD1
length: 16
V: TRBV19
size: -
J: TRBJ2-7
CDR3: CASSTTLGQGDHEQYF
DNA: TGTGCCAGTAGCACGACCCTAGGACAGGGAGACCACGAGCAGTACTTC

D: -
length: 12
V: TRBV5-6
size: few
J: TRBJ2-3
CDR3: CASSAGADTQYF
DNA: TGTGCCAGCAGCGCGGGGGCGGATACGCAGTATTTT